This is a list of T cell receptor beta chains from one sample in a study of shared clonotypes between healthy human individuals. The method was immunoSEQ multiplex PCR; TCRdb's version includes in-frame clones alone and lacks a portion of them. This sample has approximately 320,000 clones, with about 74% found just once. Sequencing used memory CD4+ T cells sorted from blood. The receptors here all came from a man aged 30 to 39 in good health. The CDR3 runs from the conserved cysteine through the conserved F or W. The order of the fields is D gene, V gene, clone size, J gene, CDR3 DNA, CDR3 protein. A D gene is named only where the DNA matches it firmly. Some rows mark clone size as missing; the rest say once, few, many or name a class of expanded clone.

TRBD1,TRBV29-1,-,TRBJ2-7,TGCAGCGTTGTACGACAGGGGGGTGAGCAGTACTTC,CSVVRQGGEQYF
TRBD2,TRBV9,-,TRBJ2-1,TGTGCCAGCAGCCCCCTCCCCGGACTAGCCAATGAGCAGTTCTTC,CASSPLPGLANEQFF
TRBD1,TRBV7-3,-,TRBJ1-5,TGTGCCAGCAGCCGCGGGACAGTATCATCATGGCAGCCCCAGCATTTT,CASSRGTVSSWQPQHF
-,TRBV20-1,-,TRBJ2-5,TGCAGTGCTCAGCAAGAGACCCAGTACTTC,CSAQQETQYF
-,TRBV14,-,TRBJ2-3,TGTGCCAGCAGCCAAGCGGTGACCGGGGATACGCAGTATTTT,CASSQAVTGDTQYF
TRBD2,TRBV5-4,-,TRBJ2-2,TGTGCCAGCAGCTTGGCTAGCGGGGGGAACACCGGGGAGCTGTTTTTT,CASSLASGGNTGELFF
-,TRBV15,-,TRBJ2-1,TGTGCCACCAGCAGAGATATCGCCCTTGGGGGGCCCGCAAACAATGAGCAGTTCTTC,CATSRDIALGGPANNEQFF
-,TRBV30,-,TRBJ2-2,TGTGCCTGGACCGGGACACTGAACACCGGGGAGCTGTTTTTT,CAWTGTLNTGELFF
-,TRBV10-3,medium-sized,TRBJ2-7,TGTGCCATCAGTGTAGGGAGTCGGTTGTCTTACGAGCAGTACTTC,CAISVGSRLSYEQYF
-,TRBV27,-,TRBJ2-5,TGTGCCAGCAGTTTTAGACTAAGGGAGACCCAGTACTTC,CASSFRLRETQYF
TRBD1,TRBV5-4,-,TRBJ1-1,TGTGCCAGCAGCTTGCGACAGGGGAAGGAAGCTTTCTTT,CASSLRQGKEAFF
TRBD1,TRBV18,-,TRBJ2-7,TGTGCCAGCTCGGGACAGGGGACATCCTACGAGCAGTACTTC,CASSGQGTSYEQYF
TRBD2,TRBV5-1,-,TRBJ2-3,TGCGCCAGCAGTATGGAAGCGGGGATACACACAGATACGCAGTATTTT,CASSMEAGIHTDTQYF
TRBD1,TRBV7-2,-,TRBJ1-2,TGTGCCAGCAGCTCAGGGGGACGGAGGACTCCCACTAACTATGGCTACACCTTC,CASSSGGRRTPTNYGYTF
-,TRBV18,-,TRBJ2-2,TGTGCCACCACCTACTCCCCCGGGGAGCTGTTTTTT,CATTYSPGELFF
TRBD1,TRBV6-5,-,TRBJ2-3,TGTGCCAGCAGCAAGGGGGCCGGCACAGATACGCAGTATTTT,CASSKGAGTDTQYF
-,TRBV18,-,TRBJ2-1,TGTGCCAGCTCACCATACGTGAGCTCCTACAATGAGCAGTTCTTC,CASSPYVSSYNEQFF
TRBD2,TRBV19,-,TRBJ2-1,TGTGCCAGTAGTAAAATCACGGGACTAGCGATCCATGAGCAGTTCTTC,CASSKITGLAIHEQFF
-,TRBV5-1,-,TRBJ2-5,TGCGCCAGCAGCTCGACCGCAACAGCCCAAGAGACCCAGTACTTC,CASSSTATAQETQYF
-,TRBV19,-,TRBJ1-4,TGTGCCAGTAGTATTCGGGCAGACCTAGGTGGGCTGTTTTTT,CASSIRADLGGLFF
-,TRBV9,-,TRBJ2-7,TGTGCCAGCAGCGTACAACCGAGCTCCTACGAGCAGTACTTC,CASSVQPSSYEQYF
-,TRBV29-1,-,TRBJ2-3,TGCAGCGTTGAAGATCGATGGGGTTCTGATACGCAGTATTTT,CSVEDRWGSDTQYF
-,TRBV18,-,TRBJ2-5,TGTGCCAGCTCACCGATGTTGGGACAACAAGAGACCCAGTACTTC,CASSPMLGQQETQYF
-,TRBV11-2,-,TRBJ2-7,TGTGCCAGCAGCTTATTCAGTTACCACGAGCAGTACTTC,CASSLFSYHEQYF
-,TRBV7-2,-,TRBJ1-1,TGTGCCAGCAGCTTTACGACGGTGATGAACACTGAAGCTTTCTTT,CASSFTTVMNTEAFF
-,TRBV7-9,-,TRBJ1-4,TGTGCCAGCACCCCGGACAGATATAATGAAAAACTGTTTTTT,CASTPDRYNEKLFF
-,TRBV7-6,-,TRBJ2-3,TGTGCCAGCAGCCCTATATCGGATACGCAGTATTTT,CASSPISDTQYF
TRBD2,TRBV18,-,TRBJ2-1,TGTGCCAGCTCACCACTGTTGGGGACTAGCGGGAGTAATGAGCAGTTCTTC,CASSPLLGTSGSNEQFF
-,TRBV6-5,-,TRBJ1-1,TGTGCCAGCAGTTACTCCTTCTCAGGCTTTGAAGCTTTCTTT,CASSYSFSGFEAFF